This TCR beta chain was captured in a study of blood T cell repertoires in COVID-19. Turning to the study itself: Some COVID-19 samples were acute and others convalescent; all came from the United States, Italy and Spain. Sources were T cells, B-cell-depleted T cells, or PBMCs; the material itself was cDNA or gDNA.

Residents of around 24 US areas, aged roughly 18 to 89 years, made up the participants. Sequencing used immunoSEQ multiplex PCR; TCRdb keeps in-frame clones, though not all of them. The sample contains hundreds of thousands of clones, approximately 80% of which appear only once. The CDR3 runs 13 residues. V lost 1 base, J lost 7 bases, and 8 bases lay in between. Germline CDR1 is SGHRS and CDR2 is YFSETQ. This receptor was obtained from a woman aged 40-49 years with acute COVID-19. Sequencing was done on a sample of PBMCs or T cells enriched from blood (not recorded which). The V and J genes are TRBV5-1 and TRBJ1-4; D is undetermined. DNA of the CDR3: TGCGCCAGCAGCTTGCGGGCGGGTGAAAAACTGTTTTTT. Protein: CASSLRAGEKLFF. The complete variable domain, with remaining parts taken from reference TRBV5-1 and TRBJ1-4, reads KAGVTQTPRYLIKTRGQQVTLSCSPISGHRSVSWYQQTPGQGLQFLFEYFSETQRNKGNFPGRFSGRQFSNSRSEMNVSTLELGDSALYLCASSLRAGEKLFFGSGTQLSVL.